A single count supports the clone carrying this TCR beta chain. This record comes from a study of cytomegalovirus exposure and HLA in healthy donors. Trimming left V 7 bases short and J 5 bases short, with 2 bases between. Germline V gene sequence: CDR1 SNHLY, CDR2 FYNNEI. The CDR3 length is 9 residues. Vbeta (60) and Jbeta (13) primers were used in the PCR. The protocol was immunoSEQ multiplex PCR, while the TCRdb copy is restricted to in-frame clones and leaves out a portion. The sample lists about 80,000 clones, approximately 79% occurring once. The rearrangement joins TRBV2 to TRBJ1-2, with D hard to call. Sequences were obtained from PBMCs. The receptor was isolated from a woman aged 40 to 55 in good health and CMV-seropositive. CDR3 DNA: TGTGCCAGCACTTATGGCTACACCTTC. Translated: CASTYGYTF.